A selection of T cell receptor beta chains follows, all from one sample in a study of CD8 T cells in cerebrospinal fluid in Alzheimer's disease. TCRdb reanalyzed the 10x single-cell sequencing reads, giving one entry per CDR3 protein sequence and no DNA. Its clone listing holds 500 or so distinct CDR3 sequences. The specimen sequenced was cerebrospinal fluid. The receptors were sampled from a human donor with Alzheimer's disease. Both conserved end residues are part of each CDR3. Size is stated for part of the rows, as once, few or many counts, or as a class when the clone is expanded.

V gene: TRBV6-5
clone size: large
J gene: TRBJ2-7
CDR3 protein: CASSLLRAVSSYEQYF

V gene: TRBV4-1
clone size: hyperexpanded
J gene: TRBJ2-2
CDR3 protein: CASSQDRGQGWSTGELFF

V gene: TRBV4-2
clone size: medium-sized
J gene: TRBJ2-7
CDR3 protein: CASSLRTSGGPVSYEQYF

V gene: TRBV27
clone size: large
J gene: TRBJ2-4
CDR3 protein: CASSLLTQGDIQYF

V gene: TRBV30
clone size: large
J gene: TRBJ2-2
CDR3 protein: CAWAPGQGSGELFF

V gene: TRBV30
clone size: -
J gene: TRBJ2-7
CDR3 protein: CAWSGGLSSYEQYF

V gene: TRBV5-1
clone size: medium-sized
J gene: TRBJ1-3
CDR3 protein: CASSLTGDRVYDTIYF

V gene: TRBV20-1
clone size: large
J gene: TRBJ1-6
CDR3 protein: CSAKGGSSYNSPLHF

V gene: TRBV4-1
clone size: large
J gene: TRBJ2-1
CDR3 protein: CASSQTSGGDNNEQFF

V gene: TRBV19
clone size: large
J gene: TRBJ1-5
CDR3 protein: CASSPTANSNQPQHF

V gene: TRBV27
clone size: medium-sized
J gene: TRBJ2-7
CDR3 protein: CASSSRAGGDEQYF

V gene: TRBV5-1
clone size: medium-sized
J gene: TRBJ2-1
CDR3 protein: CASSPGTAAYNEQFF

V gene: TRBV5-1
clone size: large
J gene: TRBJ1-5
CDR3 protein: CASSSGGGNQPQHF

V gene: TRBV3-1
clone size: medium-sized
J gene: TRBJ1-1
CDR3 protein: CASSQVGSGNTEAFF

V gene: TRBV12-3/TRBV12-4
clone size: medium-sized
J gene: TRBJ2-2
CDR3 protein: CASSLGSGELFF

V gene: TRBV28
clone size: medium-sized
J gene: TRBJ1-6
CDR3 protein: CASKEDVGSPLHF

V gene: TRBV27
clone size: large
J gene: TRBJ2-2
CDR3 protein: CASKGTAGANTGELFF

V gene: TRBV12-3/TRBV12-4
clone size: -
J gene: TRBJ2-7
CDR3 protein: CASSLWGQGSYEQYF

V gene: TRBV7-9
clone size: large
J gene: TRBJ2-7
CDR3 protein: CASSALGVEQYF

V gene: TRBV7-9
clone size: large
J gene: TRBJ2-3
CDR3 protein: CASSSPQGTGGTDTQYF

V gene: TRBV6-5
clone size: large
J gene: TRBJ1-2
CDR3 protein: CASRKVGQGTGYTF

V gene: TRBV27
clone size: medium-sized
J gene: TRBJ2-5
CDR3 protein: CASSLLAGSQETQYF

V gene: TRBV20-1
clone size: large
J gene: TRBJ2-5
CDR3 protein: CSATRQGAMRETQYF

V gene: TRBV15
clone size: medium-sized
J gene: TRBJ2-1
CDR3 protein: CATSTSDNEQFF

V gene: TRBV7-3
clone size: medium-sized
J gene: TRBJ2-3
CDR3 protein: CASSLHLAGNADTQYF

V gene: TRBV20-1
clone size: -
J gene: TRBJ2-2
CDR3 protein: CSARSLGTANTGELFF

V gene: TRBV2
clone size: medium-sized
J gene: TRBJ1-1
CDR3 protein: CASSTTGRNTEAFF

V gene: TRBV7-8
clone size: large
J gene: TRBJ2-7
CDR3 protein: CASSFQGAASTYEQYF

V gene: TRBV7-8
clone size: medium-sized
J gene: TRBJ2-7
CDR3 protein: CASSLDPGAYEQYF